The clone carrying this TCR beta chain was seen only a few times. Its target is unknown. Germline values: CDR1 MDHEN, CDR2 SYDVKM. CDR3 length: 12 amino acids. The V end lost 2 bases, the J end lost 4 bases, and 5 bases lay between the germline ends. The record originates from a study of Ad26.COV2.S vaccination and SARS-CoV-2 variants. Notes on the study in general: Measurements of TCR breadth and depth may have given underestimates of the total T cell responses. Reported findings describe substantial breadth in spike-specific CD8+ and CD4+ T cell responses following vaccination.

The assay was immunoSEQ multiplex PCR, and TCRdb's table has in-frame clones only and misses some. The table records 180,000 or so clones, roughly 87% of them present only once. The receptor was derived from a human donor who had recovered from COVID-19. Sequences were derived from peripheral blood, sampled after recovery from COVID-19. The V and J genes are TRBV28 and TRBJ1-2; no firm D call. CDR3 sequence (DNA): TGTGCCAGCAGTTTAAACAGCTATGGCTACACCTTC. This sequence encodes CASSLNSYGYTF.